This T cell receptor beta chain derives from a study of blood T cell repertoires in COVID-19. Here immunoSEQ multiplex PCR was the method, and the copy in TCRdb shows in-frame clones only, minus some. The repertoire has 250,000 or so clones, 70% to 90% of them found once; the top ten carry under 4%. V shed 7 bases, J shed 0 bases, and the junction held 8 bases outside the gene matches. The CDR3 has 16 residues. Germline lookup yields CDR1 SGHRS and CDR2 YFSETQ. This clone was observed a few times. The chain couples TRBV5-1 to TRBJ1-3, with TRBD1 matching over 9 bases. Sequenced sample: peripheral blood. This TCR came from a man aged 18 to 35 with active or convalescent COVID-19. The CDR3 coding sequence is TGCGCCAGCGGAGCCGGGACAGGGTACTCTGGAAACACCATATATTTT. Translated, it gives CASGAGTGYSGNTIYF.